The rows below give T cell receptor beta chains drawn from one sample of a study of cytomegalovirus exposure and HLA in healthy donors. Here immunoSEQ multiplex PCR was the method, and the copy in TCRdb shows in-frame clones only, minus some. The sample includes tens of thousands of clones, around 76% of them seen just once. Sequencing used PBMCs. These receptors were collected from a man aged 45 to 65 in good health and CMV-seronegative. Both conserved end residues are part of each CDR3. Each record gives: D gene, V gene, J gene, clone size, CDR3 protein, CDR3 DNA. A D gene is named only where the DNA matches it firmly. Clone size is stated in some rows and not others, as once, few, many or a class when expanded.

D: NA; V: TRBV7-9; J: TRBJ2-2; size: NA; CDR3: CASSSAVTGSTGELFF; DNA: TGTGCCAGCAGCTCAGCAGTAACAGGGTCCACCGGGGAGCTGTTTTTT
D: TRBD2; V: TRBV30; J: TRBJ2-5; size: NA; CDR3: CAWSTGLAGETQYF; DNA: TGTGCCTGGAGTACAGGACTAGCAGGGGAGACCCAGTACTTC
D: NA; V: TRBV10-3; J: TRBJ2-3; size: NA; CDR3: CAISPPNTQYF; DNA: TGTGCCATCAGCCCCCCTAATACGCAGTATTTT
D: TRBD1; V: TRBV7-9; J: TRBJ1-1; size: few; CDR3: CASSYGQGKRTEAFF; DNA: TGTGCCAGCAGCTACGGACAGGGAAAGCGGACTGAAGCTTTCTTT
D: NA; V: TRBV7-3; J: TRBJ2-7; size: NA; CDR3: CASSLGRGYEQYF; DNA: TGTGCCAGCAGCTTGGGCAGGGGCTACGAGCAGTACTTC
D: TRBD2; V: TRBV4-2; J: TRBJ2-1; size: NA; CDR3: CASSPVILAGGNEQFF; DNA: TGTGCCAGCAGCCCCGTGATACTAGCGGGGGGTAATGAGCAGTTCTTC
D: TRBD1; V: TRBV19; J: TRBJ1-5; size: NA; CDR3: CASSDRVNQPQHF; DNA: TGTGCCAGTAGCGACAGGGTTAATCAGCCCCAGCATTTT
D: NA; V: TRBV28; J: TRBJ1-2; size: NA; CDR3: CASSLGSRYGYTF; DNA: TGTGCCAGCAGTTTGGGCAGTCGCTATGGCTACACCTTC
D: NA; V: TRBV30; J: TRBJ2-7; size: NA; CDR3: CAWSLQGYEQYF; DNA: TGTGCCTGGAGTCTACAGGGTTACGAGCAGTACTTC
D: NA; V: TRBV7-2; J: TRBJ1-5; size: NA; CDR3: CASSSSRQPQHF; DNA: TGTGCCAGCAGCTCGTCACGGCAGCCCCAGCATTTT
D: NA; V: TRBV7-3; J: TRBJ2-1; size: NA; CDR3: CASSAEGIYNEQFF; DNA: TGTGCCAGCAGCGCAGAGGGCATTTACAATGAGCAGTTCTTC
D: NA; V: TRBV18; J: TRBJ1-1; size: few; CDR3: CASSPYEPGMNTEAFF; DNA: TGTGCCAGCTCACCTTACGAACCAGGGATGAACACTGAAGCTTTCTTT
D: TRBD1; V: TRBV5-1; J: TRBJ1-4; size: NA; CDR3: CASSGWDSGNEKLFF; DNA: TGCGCCAGCAGCGGTTGGGACAGCGGAAATGAAAAACTGTTTTTT
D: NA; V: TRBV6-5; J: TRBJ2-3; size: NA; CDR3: CASAQVGTSTDTQYF; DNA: TGTGCCAGCGCCCAGGTCGGAACTTCCACAGATACGCAGTATTTT